What follows are 3 T cell receptor beta chains derived from one specimen sequenced in a study of sequential checkpoint blockade in melanoma. Sequencing was performed with immunoSEQ multiplex PCR; in TCRdb, only in-frame clones are kept and a portion is missing. The repertoire consists of some 7,000 clones, with around 30% occurring once and the leading ten covering 20% to 30%. Treatment in this sample: randomized to nivolumab then ipilimumab (arm A) or the reverse (arm B). Here the sequenced sample was tumor tissue (inferred from file names), taken from a patient given nivolumab and ipilimumab in sequence. The receptors here all came from a human donor with melanoma.

The genes are TRBV6-8 and TRBJ1-2; TRBD1 is a possible D gene (6 bases). V lost 2 bases and J 0 bases, leaving 10 bases between the germline ends. CDR1 is MNHGY, CDR2 SAAAGT, per germline. CDR3 size: 15 residues. The DNA for the CDR3 is TGTGCCAGCAGTTACAACAGGGCAGCTAACTATGGCTACACCTTC. This gives the protein CASSYNRAANYGYTF.

This clone has a handful of counts. V is TRBV6-8 and J is TRBJ1-3; TRBD1 agrees at 9 bases. J was trimmed by 0 bases and V by 6 bases; bases with no gene match: 12. CDR3 length: 18 residues. Per the germline V gene, CDR1 is MNHGY and CDR2 is SAAAGT. The CDR3 is CASRARQGVTHSGNTIYF. Written as DNA, the CDR3 is TGTGCCAGCAGGGCAAGACAGGGGGTAACTCACTCTGGAAACACCATATATTTT.

This rearrangement joins TRBV5-1 to TRBJ1-5; 9 bases fit TRBD1. In germline, CDR1 is SGHRS, CDR2 YFSETQ. After removal of 0 bases from V and 3 bases from J, the junction contained 4 bases not matched to a gene. CDR3 length: 16 amino acids. CDR3 coding DNA: TGCGCCAGCAGCTTGGGGACAGGGGAGAACAATCAGCCCCAGCATTTT. It is translated as CASSLGTGENNQPQHF.